A single sample gave rise to the 24 T cell receptor beta chains below, sequenced in a study of blood T cell repertoires in COVID-19. The repertoire was sequenced with immunoSEQ multiplex PCR; TCRdb's copy has only in-frame clones and lacks some. The sample records about 200,000 clones, just over 90% being singletons. The sample was peripheral blood. The origin of the receptors is a man younger than 40 with acute or convalescent COVID-19.

V usage is TRBV3-1 (or the pseudogene TRBV3-2) and J usage is TRBJ2-5; 10 positions match TRBD2. Germline V CDR1 and CDR2: LGHDT, YNNKEL (reference sequence). CDR3 length: 15 residues. V lost 4 bases to trimming and J lost 5 bases; unmatched junction nucleotides: 7. This chain's CDR3 is CASSLKAGGGETQYF. The CDR3 nucleotides read TGTGCCAGCAGCCTGAAAGCGGGAGGGGGTGAGACCCAGTACTTC.

This chain uses TRBV6-5 with TRBJ1-1; TRBD1 might be the D (5 bases). Trimming took off 5 bases at V and 3 bases at J, with 13 bases between the two ends. This CDR3 comprises 14 residues. The germline V gene has CDR1 MNHEY and CDR2 SVGAGI. This chain's CDR3 is CASSPEKGYTEAFF. CDR3 nucleotides: TGTGCCAGCAGTCCTGAGAAGGGGTACACTGAAGCTTTCTTT.

This clone is a singleton in its sample. The V call is TRBV2, the J call TRBJ2-5, with 10 bases identical to TRBD2. Germline CDR1 SNHLY, CDR2 FYNNEI. The CDR3 extends over 16 amino acids. J lost 2 bases, V lost 8 bases, and 11 bases had no gene match. CDR3: CASGRLAGVLQETQYF. CDR3 sequence (DNA): TGTGCCAGCGGGAGGCTAGCGGGGGTTCTTCAAGAGACCCAGTACTTC.

The V call is TRBV18, the J call TRBJ1-2, with 7 bases aligning to TRBD1. The CDR3 runs to 13 residues. V was pared by 3 bases and J by 8 bases, with 6 bases of the junction left unmatched. From germline, CDR1 is KGHSH and CDR2 LQKENI. The CDR3 region is CASSPRQGGGYTF. CDR3 sequence (DNA): TGTGCCAGCTCACCCAGACAGGGTGGCGGCTACACCTTC.

The chain combines TRBV19 with TRBJ1-1, with D maybe TRBD1 (6 bases). V was clipped by 10 bases and J by 12 bases, with 24 bases between them. Germline V lookup: CDR1 LNHDA, CDR2 SQIVND (reference sequence). The CDR3 is 13 residues long. CDR3 protein: CATQSQNRASPFF. CDR3 coding DNA: TGTGCCACCCAATCCCAAAACAGGGCGTCGCCTTTCTTT.

The chain joins TRBV27 to TRBJ2-1, with 11 bases that match TRBD2. V shed 6 bases and J 6 bases; nucleotides not matched to a gene: 7. Looked up from germline, CDR1 is MNHEY and CDR2 is SMNVEV (reference sequence). There are 15 residues in the CDR3. The CDR3 is CASRGVGLAGNEQFF. The CDR3 nucleotides are TGTGCCAGCAGGGGAGTCGGACTAGCGGGCAATGAGCAGTTCTTC.

This sequence joins TRBV11-1 and TRBJ1-4, with D uncertain. Germline-derived CDR1 and CDR2 are SGHAT and FQDESV (reference sequence). V shed 5 bases and J shed 0 bases, with 7 bases lying between them. This CDR3 is built from 14 residues. The CDR3 reads CASSPSTTNEKLFF. For the CDR3, the DNA is TGTGCCAGCAGCCCGAGTACAACTAATGAAAAACTGTTTTTT.

This chain links TRBV5-1 with TRBJ2-7, with D unresolved. V lost 4 bases, J lost 0 bases, and 11 bases lay in between. This CDR3 has 14 amino acids. The germline V gene has CDR1 SGHRS and CDR2 YFSETQ. The CDR3 nucleotides are TGCGCCAGCAGCCGTACCCTCGGCTCCTACGAGCAGTACTTC. Protein product: CASSRTLGSYEQYF.

V gene TRBV27 combines with J gene TRBJ2-2; no clear D. The V gene's germline CDR1 is MNHEY and CDR2 SMNVEV (reference sequence). The CDR3 consists of 15 residues. Trimming pared 2 bases from V and 2 bases from J, leaving 9 bases between. Written as DNA, the CDR3 is TGTGCCAGCAGTTTACTTCCAGAAAACACCGGGGAGCTGTTTTTT. Translating gives CASSLLPENTGELFF.

The chain combines TRBV2 with TRBJ1-1; D may be TRBD1 (6 bases). V shed 10 bases and J shed 0 bases, with 15 bases lying between them. The CDR3 is 14 residues long. From germline, CDR1 is SNHLY and CDR2 FYNNEI. The CDR3, as DNA: TGTGCCACAACAGGACAGTTCATGAACACTGAAGCTTTCTTT. Translating it yields CATTGQFMNTEAFF. The full variable domain, with the rest looked up from reference TRBV2 and TRBJ1-1, is EPEVTQTPSHQVTQMGQEVILRCVPISNHLYFYWYRQILGQKVEFLVSFYNNEISEKSEIFDDQFSVERPDGSNFTLKIRSTKLEDSAMYFCATTGQFMNTEAFFGQGTRLTVV.

J is TRBJ1-2 and V is TRBV7-8, with D unresolved. The germline gives CDR1 SGHVS, CDR2 FQNEAQ. This CDR3 is 12 amino acids long. Trimming removed 1 base at V and 4 bases at J, with 4 bases between. CDR3 loop: CASSLVSYGYTF. The CDR3 coding sequence is TGTGCCAGCAGCTTAGTCTCCTATGGCTACACCTTC.

The chain carries TRBV28 and TRBJ1-4; D gene ambiguous. Germline-derived CDR1 and CDR2 are MDHEN and SYDVKM. The ends were cut back, 8 bases at V and 7 bases at J, with 11 bases in the middle. The CDR3 sequence is 12 residues long. The DNA for the CDR3 is TGTGCCAGCTACTCGAATAGTGAAAAACTGTTTTTT. Translation gives CASYSNSEKLFF.

This rearrangement joins TRBV5-8 to TRBJ2-3, with D possibly TRBD2 on 5 matching bases. The germline V and J ends were trimmed by 4 bases and 3 bases, with 9 bases remaining between them. The CDR3 has 13 amino acids. Per the germline V gene, CDR1 is SGHTS and CDR2 is YDEGEE. The CDR3 sequence is CASSGSGTDTQYF. DNA of the CDR3: TGTGCCAGCAGCGGATCGGGGACAGATACGCAGTATTTT. The full variable domain, rest sourced from reference TRBV5-8 and TRBJ2-3, is EAGVTQSPTHLIKTRGQQATLRCSPISGHTSVYWYQQALGLGLQFLLWYDEGEERNRGNFPPRFSGRQFPNYSSELNVNALELEDSALYLCASSGSGTDTQYFGPGTRLTVL.

The rearrangement joins TRBV19 to TRBJ2-5; 11 nucleotides align to TRBD2. J was trimmed by 4 bases and V by 4 bases; bases with no gene match: 2. CDR1 and CDR2 from the germline V gene are LNHDA and SQIVND (reference sequence). The CDR3 has 14 amino acids. As DNA, the CDR3 is TGTGCCAGTAGTACGACTAGCGGGACAGAGACCCAGTACTTC. This encodes CASSTTSGTETQYF. The entire variable domain, with the rest obtained from reference TRBV19 and TRBJ2-5, is as follows: DGGITQSPKYLFRKEGQNVTLSCEQNLNHDAMYWYRQDPGQGLRLIYYSQIVNDFQKGDIAEGYSVSREKKESFPLTVTSAQKNPTAFYLCASSTTSGTETQYFGPGTRLLVL.

This sequence joins TRBV19 and TRBJ2-2; 9 positions match TRBD1. V lost 7 bases, J lost 7 bases, and 10 bases stayed unmatched. The germline gives CDR1 LNHDA, CDR2 SQIVND (reference sequence). The CDR3 sequence is 15 residues long. For the CDR3, the DNA is TGTGCCAGTAAAAACAGGGGGCGCCGACACGGGGAGCTGTTTTTT. This codes for CASKNRGRRHGELFF.

This chain connects TRBV28 to TRBJ1-1; 9 bases line up with TRBD1. Germline V gene sequence: CDR1 MDHEN, CDR2 SYDVKM. V shed 2 bases, J shed 10 bases, and the junction held 5 bases outside the gene matches. CDR3 length: 13 amino acids. CDR3 residues: CASSLTGGSRAFF. CDR3 coding DNA: TGTGCCAGCAGTTTAACAGGGGGCTCGCGAGCTTTCTTT.

The chain couples TRBV11-3 to TRBJ2-2, with D perhaps TRBD2 (6 bases). V shed 2 bases and J shed 5 bases, with 9 bases lying between them. In germline, CDR1 is SGHNT, CDR2 YENEEA. The length of the CDR3 is 14 residues. The CDR3 loop reads CASSLFGGTGELFF. CDR3 in DNA: TGTGCCAGCAGCTTATTTGGGGGGACCGGGGAGCTGTTTTTT.

This chain uses TRBV4-2 with TRBJ1-2, with 9 nucleotides matching TRBD1. Germline lookup yields CDR1 LGHNA and CDR2 YNFKEQ. The CDR3 length is 16 residues. The V gene end was trimmed by 1 base and the J gene end by 8 bases; junction bases not matched to a gene: 11. The CDR3 nucleotides read TGTGCCAGCAGCCAAGGGCCCCCGGGACAGGGTTTGGGCTACACCTTC. It encodes CASSQGPPGQGLGYTF.

This chain links TRBV28 with TRBJ1-1, with D tentatively TRBD1 (5 bases). Germline V gives CDR1 MDHEN, CDR2 SYDVKM. Trimming pared 2 bases from V and 1 base from J, leaving 11 bases between. The CDR3 totals 15 residues. Here the CDR3 DNA reads TGTGCCAGCAGTTTAGGGTGGGGCTCGAACACTGAAGCTTTCTTT. As protein: CASSLGWGSNTEAFF. Together with reference TRBV28 and TRBJ1-1, the CDR3 gives the full variable domain: DVKVTQSSRYLVKRTGEKVFLECVQDMDHENMFWYRQDPGLGLRLIYFSYDVKMKEKGDIPEGYSVSREKKERFSLILESASTNQTSMYLCASSLGWGSNTEAFFGQGTRLTVV.

This clone was seen a single time. The chain recombines TRBV6-4 with TRBJ1-1; D remains ambiguous. Trimming stripped 6 bases from V and 8 bases from J, with 16 bases between. CDR3 length: 13 residues. CDR1 is MRHNA, CDR2 SNTAGT, per germline. The CDR3 region is CASRAVPQSEAFF. DNA of the CDR3: TGTGCCAGCAGGGCGGTCCCGCAATCAGAAGCTTTCTTT.

CDR3 sequence (DNA): TGTGCCAGCAGCTTAGTACCAGGGATCCAAGAGACCCAGTACTTC. Residues: CASSLVPGIQETQYF. This rearrangement joins TRBV11-2 to TRBJ2-5, with TRBD1 as a possible D gene (5 bases). CDR1 is SGHAT, CDR2 FQNNGV, per germline. Trimming removed 1 base from V and 1 base from J, with 10 bases in between. The CDR3 is 15 amino acids.

This clone was observed once. The rearrangement joins TRBV6-2 or TRBV6-3 to TRBJ2-5; D is unclear. V gave up 4 bases and J gave up 0 bases, with 12 bases separating them. CDR3 length equals 15 residues. Germline V lookup: CDR1 MNHEY, CDR2 SVGEGT. Written as DNA, the CDR3 is TGTGCCAGCAGTTCCCCACGAGAGTACCAAGAGACCCAGTACTTC. Translated: CASSSPREYQETQYF.

The genes are TRBV7-2 and TRBJ1-5; no definite D call. Germline V lookup: CDR1 SGHTA, CDR2 FQGNSA. Trimming removed 2 bases at V and 4 bases at J, with 12 bases between. The CDR3 spans 15 residues. The CDR3 DNA reads TGTGCCAGCAGCTTAACGTCCAGGCGAAATCAGCCCCAGCATTTT. This gives the protein CASSLTSRRNQPQHF.

V and J are TRBV18 and TRBJ1-1; weak D call: TRBD1 (6 bases). Germline-derived CDR1 and CDR2 are KGHSH and LQKENI. Trimming took off 3 bases at V and 6 bases at J, with 11 bases between the two ends. This CDR3 is built from 13 residues. Here the CDR3 reads CASSPRGAAEAFF. CDR3 DNA: TGTGCCAGCTCACCCCGGGGGGCGGCTGAAGCTTTCTTT.